The present T cell receptor (beta chain) was sequenced within a study of regulatory T cells in long-lasting Graves disease. Trimming left V 1 base short and J 8 bases short, with 8 bases between. The length of the CDR3 is 12 residues. Germline CDR1 and CDR2: SGHAT and FQNNGV. There are many counts of this clonotype. Combining iRepertoire HTBI primers with Arm-PCR of CDR3 regions, the authors built TCR beta libraries. TCRdb re-derived calls from the multiplex PCR reads in MiXCR, one entry per CDR3 protein. The data contain 250,000 to 300,000 distinct CDR3 sequences, about 20% of them singletons. Stated time point: newly diagnosed GD, antithyroid drugs for less than 3 months. PBMCs provided the RNA from which the TCR library was made. This same sample was also part of a study on T cells in Graves' hyperthyroidism and ophthalmopathy.

The chain is built from TRBV11-2 and TRBJ1-2; no definite D call. This sequence was found in a woman in her 30s with Graves disease. The specimen was peripheral blood mononuclear cells (PBMCs), collected at new diagnosis, from a patient treated with antithyroid drugs. This CDR3 reads CASSLAQRGYTF. As DNA, the CDR3 is TGTGCCAGCAGCTTAGCGCAGAGAGGCTACACCTTC.